This T cell receptor beta chain was captured by sequencing in a study of control samples from healthy donors and cancer patients. Using immunoSEQ multiplex PCR, the repertoire was profiled, and TCRdb retains in-frame clones only, with some absent. The table lists 130,000 or so clones, 88% of them singletons. Material for sequencing was blood. The TCR originated in a man in his forties or fifties in good health.

The CDR3 here is CASRAPGQGGGYTF. The DNA for the CDR3 is TGTGCCAGCAGGGCACCAGGACAGGGAGGCGGCTACACCTTC. The rearrangement joins TRBV6-5 to TRBJ1-2; 8 bases are a match to TRBD1. V shed 6 bases and J 8 bases; nucleotides not matched to a gene: 11. Germline V gene data show CDR1 as MNHEY and CDR2 as SVGAGI. The CDR3 totals 14 residues.